A selection of T cell receptor beta chains follows, all from one sample in a study of cytomegalovirus exposure and HLA in healthy donors. Generated by immunoSEQ multiplex PCR, the TCRdb table keeps only in-frame clones and is missing some. The sample carries some 200,000 clones, 70% to 80% recorded once. Specimen: PBMCs. The receptors shown here come from a male donor in good health and CMV-seropositive. The CDR3 runs from the conserved cysteine through the conserved F or W. A D gene is named only where the DNA matches it firmly. Not every row has a clone size; where given, it reads once, few, many or a size class.

TRBV18,TRBJ2-7,.,14,.,TGTGCCAGCTCAACGGCCCCTGGAGAGGGTGAGCAGTACTTC,CASSTAPGEGEQYF
TRBV6-6,TRBJ1-1,TRBD1,15,.,TGTGCCAGCAGTGACCGGGACAGGGGAGGAGTTGAAGCTTTCTTT,CASSDRDRGGVEAFF
TRBV5-1,TRBJ2-7,.,14,few,TGCGCCAGCAGCTTGGCAGGGGTTAGGTACGAGCAGTACTTC,CASSLAGVRYEQYF
TRBV5-6,TRBJ1-2,.,12,.,TGTGCCAGCAGCTTGGTGAAGGGGGGCTACACCTTC,CASSLVKGGYTF
TRBV10-3,TRBJ2-5,.,13,.,TGTGCCATCATGGGGGGGCCGGGGGAGACCCAGTACTTC,CAIMGGPGETQYF
TRBV27,TRBJ2-7,.,13,few,TGTGCCAGCAGTTTATCCTTCTCCTACGAGCAGTACTTC,CASSLSFSYEQYF
TRBV5-4,TRBJ2-5,.,14,.,TGTGCCAGCAGGACCCAGGGGAATCAAGAGACCCAGTACTTC,CASRTQGNQETQYF
TRBV5-1,TRBJ2-7,TRBD1,15,.,TGCGCCAGCAGCTTGGCTCAGGGGGCGTCTCTCGAGCAGTACTTC,CASSLAQGASLEQYF
TRBV5-1,TRBJ2-3,TRBD2,15,.,TGCGCCTCCAGGGGACTAGCGTCTAGCACAGATACGCAGTATTTT,CASRGLASSTDTQYF
TRBV28,TRBJ2-5,.,17,.,TGTGCCAGCAGTCCTAACCTGGACTCCCTGTACCAAGAGACCCAGTACTTC,CASSPNLDSLYQETQYF
TRBV9,TRBJ2-1,.,16,.,TGTGCCAGCAGCGTAGCTCTTCAGGGCACTCACAATGAGCAGTTCTTC,CASSVALQGTHNEQFF
TRBV19,TRBJ1-2,TRBD1,13,.,TGTGCCAGTAAGAGGACAGGCCAGTATGGCTACACCTTC,CASKRTGQYGYTF
TRBV28,TRBJ1-2,.,15,.,TGTGCCAGCAGTTTACCCCTAGGAGGCGTTTATGGCTACACCTTC,CASSLPLGGVYGYTF
TRBV11-3,TRBJ2-2,TRBD2,16,.,TGTGCCAGCAGCTTAAGTGGCGGGGGGAACACCGGGGAGCTGTTTTTT,CASSLSGGGNTGELFF
TRBV11-1,TRBJ1-2,.,12,.,TGTGCCAGCAGCGAGGGACAATATGGCTACACCTTC,CASSEGQYGYTF
TRBV19,TRBJ1-4,.,15,.,TGTGCCAGTAGTATTTCGGGGAGGACCTATGAAAAACTGTTTTTT,CASSISGRTYEKLFF
TRBV29-1,TRBJ2-5,.,12,few,TGCAGCGTTGATCCGGGATCAGAGACCCAGTACTTC,CSVDPGSETQYF
TRBV27,TRBJ2-4,TRBD2,20,.,TGTGCCAGCAGTTCGCGGACTAGCGGGGGCCCTTTGATAGCCAAAAACATTCAGTCCTTC,CASSSRTSGGPLIAKNIQSF
TRBV25-1,TRBJ1-4,.,17,.,TGTGCCAGCAGTGAGGTTGAGCGGACCTCAACTAATGAAAAACTGTTTTTT,CASSEVERTSTNEKLFF
TRBV10-3,TRBJ2-7,.,17,once,TGTGCCATCAAGGCAGCAGGAACAGGATCCTACTCCTACGAGCAGTACTTC,CAIKAAGTGSYSYEQYF
TRBV7-2,TRBJ2-7,TRBD1,15,.,TGTGCCAGCAGCCCCGGGACAGGGGCCTCCTACGAGCAGTACTTC,CASSPGTGASYEQYF
TRBV10-3,TRBJ2-2,.,16,.,TGTGCCATCAGTAAATTGACAGTCGTGAACACCGGGGAGCTGTTTTTT,CAISKLTVVNTGELFF
TRBV6-1,TRBJ1-1,.,13,.,TGTGCCAGCAGTGAAAGCTGGGGCAGGGGAGCTTTCTTT,CASSESWGRGAFF
TRBV19,TRBJ1-2,TRBD1,13,.,TGTGCCAGTAGCCCCTGGACAGGGCCTGGCTACACCTTC,CASSPWTGPGYTF
TRBV28,TRBJ2-5,TRBD2,16,.,TGTGCCAGCAGTCCTCCTAGCGGGAGTTCTGAAGAGACCCAGTACTTC,CASSPPSGSSEETQYF
TRBV7-2,TRBJ2-5,.,14,.,TGTGCCAGCAGCTTAGGGGGCCCCCAAGAGACCCAGTACTTC,CASSLGGPQETQYF
TRBV15,TRBJ2-1,.,14,.,TGTGCCACCAGCAGAGGAACAGCGGGCGGTGAGCAGTTCTTC,CATSRGTAGGEQFF
TRBV7-9,TRBJ2-5,.,12,.,TGTTCCAGCAGCTTAGAGGAGGAGACCCAGTACTTC,CSSSLEEETQYF
TRBV11-1,TRBJ1-2,TRBD1,14,.,TGTGCCAGCAGCTGGACAGGGGACCTATCCGGCTACACCTTC,CASSWTGDLSGYTF
TRBV27,TRBJ1-2,TRBD1,14,.,TGTGCCAGCAGTTCCCCCGGGACAGGCCGTAGCTACACCTTC,CASSSPGTGRSYTF
TRBV2,TRBJ2-7,TRBD1,12,.,TGTGCCAGAAGACAGGGTCGGTACGAGCAGTACTTC,CARRQGRYEQYF
TRBV5-8,TRBJ1-3,.,18,.,TGTGCCAGCAGCTCCTCTCGGGAAGGGTGGTCGAGTGGAAACACCATATATTTT,CASSSSREGWSSGNTIYF
TRBV18,TRBJ2-7,TRBD1,14,.,TGTGCCAGCTCACCGCTGACAGGGGGGTACGAGCAGTACTTC,CASSPLTGGYEQYF
TRBV28,TRBJ1-1,.,11,.,TGTGCCAGCAGTTCCCCGCCGGGGGCTTTCTTT,CASSSPPGAFF
TRBV18,TRBJ2-1,TRBD2,18,.,TGTGCCAGCTCACCAGAATTTCTAGCGGGCATTCGGTACAATGAGCAGTTCTTC,CASSPEFLAGIRYNEQFF
TRBV7-9,TRBJ2-7,TRBD1,17,.,TGTGCCAGCAGCCCTGGGGTGGGACAGGGGGGATCCTACGAGCAGTACTTC,CASSPGVGQGGSYEQYF
TRBV7-3,TRBJ1-2,.,14,.,TGTGCCAGCAGCCAAACACCATCGAACTATGGCTACACCTTC,CASSQTPSNYGYTF
TRBV5-1,TRBJ2-7,.,13,.,TGCGCCAGCAGCCCGACAGGAATCTACGAGCAGTACTTC,CASSPTGIYEQYF
TRBV5-4,TRBJ2-5,.,14,once,TGTGCCAGCAGCTCCTGGGGGCGTGTGGAGACCCAGTACTTC,CASSSWGRVETQYF
TRBV6-4,TRBJ1-1,.,13,.,TGTGCCAGCAAGCTGGGAGCGAACACTGAAGCTTTCTTT,CASKLGANTEAFF
TRBV18,TRBJ2-3,.,14,.,TGTGCCAGCTCACCCAGGGCCTCCGGAGATACGCAGTATTTT,CASSPRASGDTQYF
TRBV6-5,TRBJ1-2,.,13,.,TGTGCCAGCAGGCGGGTCGGGGACTATGGCTACACCTTC,CASRRVGDYGYTF
TRBV9,TRBJ2-3,.,12,.,TGTGCCAGCAGTCCCGGGTCGGATACGCAGTATTTT,CASSPGSDTQYF
TRBV12-5,TRBJ2-2,TRBD2,16,.,TGTGCTAGTGGTTTGCGGGGGGGCCCCAACACCGGGGAGCTGTTTTTT,CASGLRGGPNTGELFF
TRBV5-8,TRBJ2-4,.,15,.,TGTGCCAGCAGCTTGGCCGTAGGGGTTGAGGACATTCAGTACTTC,CASSLAVGVEDIQYF
TRBV10-3,TRBJ2-3,.,15,.,TGTGCCATCAAGGGAGGTACAGGGGGCACAGATACGCAGTATTTT,CAIKGGTGGTDTQYF
TRBV30,TRBJ2-5,TRBD2,15,.,TGTGCCTGGAGTTGGACTAGCGGGCCTCAAGAGACCCAGTACTTC,CAWSWTSGPQETQYF
TRBV11-2,TRBJ2-2,.,13,.,TGTGCCAGCAGCTTACTAAGTAACGGGGAGCTGTTTTTT,CASSLLSNGELFF
TRBV5-1,TRBJ1-4,TRBD1,16,few,TGCGCCAGCAGCCTTCAGGGGGCCTCAACTAATGAAAAACTGTTTTTT,CASSLQGASTNEKLFF
TRBV7-8,TRBJ1-2,TRBD1,13,.,TGTGCCAGCAGCTCCACAGGGGGTGGTGGCTACACCTTC,CASSSTGGGGYTF